This TCR beta chain was recorded in a study of CD8 T cells in ankylosing spondylitis. Findings of the study overall: Disease-linked clones displayed a CD8+ phenotype and appeared relatively rarely in peripheral blood. Disease-linked clones reportedly concentrated significantly in matched ankylosing spondylitis synovial fluid. Earlier literature documents some of the motif variants in reactive arthritis synovial fluid and blood. A motif of eight or nine highly homologous TCR beta variants was seen as apparently characteristic of ankylosing spondylitis blood.

This clonotype was seen only a few times. Antigen specificity is unknown. TCRdb reanalysed the 5' RACE reads using MiXCR and keeps one entry per CDR3 protein. The sample holds 250,000 to 300,000 distinct CDR3 sequences; 20% are singletons and the top ten take roughly 7.4%. Germline CDR1 is GTSNPN and CDR2 is SVGIG (reference sequence). This CDR3 is built from 14 residues. V lost 1 base to trimming and J lost 10 bases, with 14 bases between them. The sequence came from a male donor with ankylosing spondylitis or in good health (not recorded which). The chain recombines TRBV30 with TRBJ1-6, with no clear D. The sequencing input was blood, either unsorted or a sorted T cell fraction (not recorded which). The CDR3 protein is CAWSEAFPGSPLHF. CDR3 nucleotides: TGTGCCTGGAGTGAAGCTTTCCCGGGGTCACCCCTCCACTTT.